This T cell receptor beta chain was captured by sequencing in a study of cytomegalovirus exposure and HLA in healthy donors. Study-level information: Assignment to the Caucasian-associated ancestry cluster applied to approximately 79% of the approximately 400 genotyped donors.

The CDR3 extends over 13 amino acids. Germline CDR1 reads MNHNY; CDR2 reads SVGAGI (reference sequence). V lost 1 base and J lost 6; bases outside the gene matches: 1. This PCR relied on a set of 60 Vbeta primers and 13 Jbeta primers. The table came from immunoSEQ multiplex PCR; TCRdb's copy has only in-frame clones and leaves some out. The table has about 150,000 clones, 79% seen once. The TCR originated in a middle-aged man in good health and CMV-seropositive. This chain joins TRBV6-6 and TRBJ1-2, with 8 bases matching TRBD1. The sequencing input was PBMCs. CDR3 in DNA: TGTGCCAGCAGTTACTTCAGGGGGCATGGCTACACCTTC. Residues: CASSYFRGHGYTF.